This T cell receptor beta chain was found in a study of patients and donors after allogeneic stem cell transplantation. Looked up from germline, CDR1 is MDHEN and CDR2 is SYDVKM. This CDR3 is built from 14 residues. The V end was cut by 3 bases, the J end by 1 base, with 9 bases between. One entry per CDR3 protein, called by TCRdb with MiXCR from the RT-PCR reads. The sample lists about 150,000 distinct CDR3 sequences; about two fifths were seen once. This clonotype was found a few times. Input material: blood, either unsorted or a sorted T cell fraction (not recorded which). The receptor was derived from a human donor who was either an allogeneic HSCT recipient or a stem cell or donor lymphocyte infusion donor (not recorded which). It is not recorded whose cells these are; they may come from a transplant donor. V gene TRBV28 combines with J gene TRBJ1-1; D is uncertain. The CDR3 loop reads CASSFPTPNTEAFF. CDR3 nucleotides: TGTGCCAGCAGTTTTCCTACACCGAACACTGAAGCTTTCTTT.